The rows below give T cell receptor beta chains drawn from one sample of a study of CD8+ T cells in alopecia areata. The data were produced by immunoSEQ multiplex PCR, yet TCRdb's version contains in-frame clones alone and is incomplete. The top ten hold about 10% of the sample, which has more than 95,000 clones, about 50% seen once. Sequencing input: NKG2D-low CD8+ T cells sorted from blood. Receptors originate from a human donor with alopecia areata. Each CDR3 is given with its conserved first and last residue. Each record gives: V gene, D gene, clone size, J gene, CDR3 DNA, CDR3 protein. The D gene is left open where the match is weak. Rows give clone size only sometimes, using once, few, many, or a class for an expanded clone.

TRBV29-1,TRBD2,.,TRBJ2-7,TGCAGCGTTGGACTAGCGGCAAACTACGAGCAGTACTTC,CSVGLAANYEQYF
TRBV29-1,TRBD1,few,TRBJ2-7,TGCAGCGTTGTCCGGGACAGGGGCTACGAGCAGTACTTC,CSVVRDRGYEQYF
TRBV7-2,.,.,TRBJ2-1,TGTGCCAGCAGCTTCGGGACCGGGGGTGTCGATGAGCAGTTCTTC,CASSFGTGGVDEQFF
TRBV27,TRBD2,.,TRBJ2-7,TGTGCCAGCAGTTCGGGACTAACTTTCTCCTACGAGCAGTACTTC,CASSSGLTFSYEQYF
TRBV2,TRBD2,.,TRBJ2-2,TGTGCCAGCAGCGAAACGAGGGAGGGTACCGGGGAGCTGTTTTTT,CASSETREGTGELFF
TRBV21-1,.,.,TRBJ2-1,TGTGCCAGCACCGGGGAAAAACTTCTAGCGGGAGCGAGCTCCTACAATGAGCAGTTCTTC,CASTGEKLLAGASSYNEQFF
TRBV7-2,TRBD2,few,TRBJ2-4,TGTGCCAGCAGCTTAAGACTAGCGGGCGGGTCCAAAAACATTCAGTACTTC,CASSLRLAGGSKNIQYF
TRBV13,.,.,TRBJ2-7,TGTGCCAGCAGCTTAGAGGGAGGGCAGTACTTC,CASSLEGGQYF
TRBV19,.,.,TRBJ2-1,TGTGCCAGTAGTATGGCCGGGGGAGATGAGCAGTTCTTC,CASSMAGGDEQFF
TRBV29-1,.,.,TRBJ2-1,TGCAGCGTTGCGAGTTACGGAAGATACAATGAGCAGTTCTTC,CSVASYGRYNEQFF
TRBV29-1,.,.,TRBJ2-7,TGCAGCGTTGTACTAGTCGGGGGGCTATACGAGCAGTACTTC,CSVVLVGGLYEQYF
TRBV29-1,.,few,TRBJ1-2,TGCAGCGTTGAAGTCGGGACCCCCCATGGCTACACCTTC,CSVEVGTPHGYTF
TRBV9,TRBD2,.,TRBJ2-5,TGTGCCAGCAGCCCCGGACTAGCGGGAGGAGAGACCCAGTACTTC,CASSPGLAGGETQYF
TRBV29-1,.,.,TRBJ2-7,TGCAGCGCCGAACAGGGTGACTACGAGCAGTACTTC,CSAEQGDYEQYF
TRBV23-1,.,few,TRBJ2-5,TGCGCCAGCATTCAGCGGAGGGCTCGAAGGGAGACCCAGTACTTC,CASIQRRARRETQYF
TRBV6-5,.,.,TRBJ1-6,TGTGCCAGCAGCCCAGGGTGGGGTAATTCACCCCTCCACTTT,CASSPGWGNSPLHF
TRBV30,.,.,TRBJ1-5,TGTGCCTGGAGTGTCTGGCAGGGCAATCAGCCCCAGCATTTT,CAWSVWQGNQPQHF
TRBV27,TRBD1,.,TRBJ2-7,TGTGCCAGCAGACTTAGACAGGGGGAAAGGTACGAGCAGTACTTC,CASRLRQGERYEQYF
TRBV11-2,.,.,TRBJ2-6,TGTGCCAGCGTGGGCAGCTCTGGGGCCAACGTCCTGACTTTC,CASVGSSGANVLTF
TRBV4-1,.,few,TRBJ2-2,TGCGCCAGCAGTCTACTAGAAATTGAGACCGGGGAGCTGTTTTTT,CASSLLEIETGELFF
TRBV5-6,.,.,TRBJ2-5,TGTGCCAGCAGCTTGCCTCGTGAGGTCTCCAAAGAGACCCAGTACTTC,CASSLPREVSKETQYF
TRBV9,.,.,TRBJ1-1,TGTGCCAGCAGCGCCAGCGCGGGGAGCATGAACACTGAAGCTTTCTTT,CASSASAGSMNTEAFF
TRBV5-1,.,.,TRBJ2-1,TGCGCCAGCAGCATGCTCAATGAGCAGTTCTTC,CASSMLNEQFF
TRBV30,.,few,TRBJ2-7,TGTGCCTGGAGTGTTGGGCATAGCTCCTACGAGCAGTACTTC,CAWSVGHSSYEQYF
TRBV29-1,.,.,TRBJ1-1,TGCAGCGTTGAAGGGGAGGGGGGTAACACTGAAGCTTTCTTT,CSVEGEGGNTEAFF
TRBV29-1,.,.,TRBJ2-2,TGCAGCGTTGAAGGCGGGGACCTTAACACCGGGGAGCTGTTTTTT,CSVEGGDLNTGELFF
TRBV12-5,.,.,TRBJ2-7,TGTGCTAGTGGTTTGACGGCCTACGAGCAGTACTTC,CASGLTAYEQYF
TRBV29-1,.,.,TRBJ1-2,TGCAGCGTTGACTGGACGGAAACTAACTATGGCTACACCTTC,CSVDWTETNYGYTF
TRBV6-5,.,.,TRBJ2-6,TGTGCCAGCAGTTATTCGCCAGGATCGGGGGCCAACGTCCTGACTTTC,CASSYSPGSGANVLTF
TRBV29-1,TRBD1,.,TRBJ1-1,TGCAGCGTTGAAGATTCGGGTGACAGGGTCTCTGAAGCTTTCTTT,CSVEDSGDRVSEAFF
TRBV27,TRBD1,.,TRBJ2-1,TGTGCCAGCAGTGTGACAGGGGTCAATGAGCAGTTCTTC,CASSVTGVNEQFF
TRBV9,TRBD1,.,TRBJ1-1,TGTGCCAGCAGCCCGCGGACAGGGCGTTCGGGCACTGAAGCTTTCTTT,CASSPRTGRSGTEAFF
TRBV29-1,.,few,TRBJ2-5,TGCAGCGTCGTGACAGTAAATCAAGAGACCCAGTACTTC,CSVVTVNQETQYF
TRBV29-1,TRBD2,.,TRBJ2-3,TGCAGCGTTGAAGATCAATGGGGTACTAGCGGGGTGAACACAGATACGCAGTATTTT,CSVEDQWGTSGVNTDTQYF
TRBV28,TRBD2,few,TRBJ2-4,TGTGCCAGCAGTTTGCCCCGCAGCGGGAGTGGGGACAAAAACATTCAGTACTTC,CASSLPRSGSGDKNIQYF
TRBV30,.,.,TRBJ2-6,TGTGCCTGGAGGAGCCAGGCCAACGTCCTGACTTTC,CAWRSQANVLTF